Below are 8 T cell receptor beta chains sequenced from a single sample in a study of tumour-infiltrating T cells in Burkitt lymphoma. Generated by immunoSEQ multiplex PCR, the TCRdb table keeps only in-frame clones and is missing some. The repertoire holds tens of thousands of clones, with around a third as singletons. Sequencing used tumor tissue. The source of these receptors is a human donor with Burkitt lymphoma.

V is TRBV7-2 and J is TRBJ1-5; D call uncertain. The CDR3 spans 13 residues. Looked up from germline, CDR1 is SGHTA and CDR2 is FQGNSA. V was clipped by 1 base and J by 9 bases, with 10 bases between them. CDR3 protein: CASSLESLRPQHF. CDR3 bases: TGTGCCAGCAGCTTAGAATCCCTCCGGCCCCAGCATTTT.

This clone came up a few times. The chain is built from TRBV4-3 and TRBJ2-2, with D unclear. V gave up 2 bases and J gave up 5 bases, with 12 bases separating them. Germline V gene data show CDR1 as LGHNA and CDR2 as YSLEER. The CDR3 is 15 residues long. The CDR3 DNA follows: TGCGCCAGCAGCCAAAGGGCGGTCGGGACCGGGGAGCTGTTTTTT. Amino acid sequence: CASSQRAVGTGELFF.

This clone has a handful of counts. The rearrangement joins TRBV6-5 to TRBJ2-7; the D gene is possibly TRBD1 (5 bases). CDR3 length: 16 amino acids. V was trimmed by 0 bases and J by 2 bases, leaving 14 bases between them. The germline V gene encodes CDR1 MNHEY and CDR2 SVGAGI. The CDR3 here is CASSYSWQGYPYEQYF. The CDR3, as DNA: TGTGCCAGCAGTTACTCCTGGCAGGGATACCCCTACGAGCAGTACTTC.

This sequence joins TRBV27 and TRBJ1-1; D unresolved. Trimming shortened V by 4 bases and J by 0 bases, and 6 bases separated the two germline ends. The CDR3 is 13 amino acids. Germline V gene sequence: CDR1 MNHEY, CDR2 SMNVEV (reference sequence). The CDR3 coding sequence is TGTGCCAGCAGTTCACTTATGAACACTGAAGCTTTCTTT. Its translation: CASSSLMNTEAFF.

The chain is built from TRBV12-2 and TRBJ1-1. TRBV12-2 is a pseudogene. The CDR3 covers 12 residues. Here the CDR3 DNA reads TGTGCAAGTCGCTTAGGGGACACTGAAGCTTTCTTT. Encoded protein: CASRLGDTEAFF.

This clone has just a few counts. This sequence joins TRBV30 and TRBJ1-4; D unclear. In germline, CDR1 is GTSNPN, CDR2 SVGIG (reference sequence). The CDR3 is 16 residues long. V was cut by 0 bases and J by 6 bases, with 17 bases left in between. The chain's CDR3 is CAWSVYLNQRHEKLFF. The CDR3 DNA sequence: TGTGCCTGGAGTGTTTACCTGAATCAAAGGCATGAAAAACTGTTTTTT.

The sample holds a few counts of this clone. The chain recombines TRBV10-3 with TRBJ2-5, with D perhaps matching TRBD1 (6 bases). The CDR3 has 15 residues. Between the trimmed V and J ends, which lost 4 bases and 2 bases, there was a span of 14 bases. Per the germline V gene, CDR1 is ENHRY and CDR2 is SYGVKD. In DNA form, the CDR3 reads TGTGCCATCAGTGCGACAGACAGGTTTCAAGAGACCCAGTACTTC. Protein product: CAISATDRFQETQYF.

J is TRBJ2-7 and V is TRBV11-2; TRBD1 might be the D (5 bases). Trimming cost V 2 bases and J 7 bases, with 18 bases left between them. Germline CDR1 SGHAT, CDR2 FQNNGV. The CDR3 is 15 residues long. DNA for the CDR3: TGTGCCAGCAGCTTAACCCGACAGTCCCGTGAAGAGCAGTACTTC. Translated, it gives CASSLTRQSREEQYF.